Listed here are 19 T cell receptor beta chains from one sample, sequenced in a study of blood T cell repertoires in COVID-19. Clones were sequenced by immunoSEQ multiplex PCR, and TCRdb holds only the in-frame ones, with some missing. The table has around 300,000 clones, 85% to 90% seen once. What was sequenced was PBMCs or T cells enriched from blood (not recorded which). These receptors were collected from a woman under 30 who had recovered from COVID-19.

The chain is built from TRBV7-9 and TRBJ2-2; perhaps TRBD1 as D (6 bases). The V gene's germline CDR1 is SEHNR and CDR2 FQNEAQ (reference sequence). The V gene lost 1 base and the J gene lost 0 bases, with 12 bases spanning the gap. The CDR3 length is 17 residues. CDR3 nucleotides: TGTGCCAGCAGCTTAGTAAGAGGACAGCCGAACACCGGGGAGCTGTTTTTT. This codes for CASSLVRGQPNTGELFF.

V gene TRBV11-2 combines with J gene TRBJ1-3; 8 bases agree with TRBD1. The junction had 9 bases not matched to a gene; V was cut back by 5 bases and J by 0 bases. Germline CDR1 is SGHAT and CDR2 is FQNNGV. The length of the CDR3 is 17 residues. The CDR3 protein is CASSVDRVPHSGNTIYF. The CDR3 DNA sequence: TGTGCCAGCAGCGTGGACAGGGTCCCCCACTCTGGAAACACCATATATTTT.

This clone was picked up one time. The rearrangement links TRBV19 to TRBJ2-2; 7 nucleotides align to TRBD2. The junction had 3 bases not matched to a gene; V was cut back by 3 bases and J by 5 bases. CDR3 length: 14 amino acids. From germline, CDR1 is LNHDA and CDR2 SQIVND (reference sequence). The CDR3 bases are TGTGCCAGTAGTATCAGCGGGGCTACCGGGGAGCTGTTTTTT. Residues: CASSISGATGELFF.

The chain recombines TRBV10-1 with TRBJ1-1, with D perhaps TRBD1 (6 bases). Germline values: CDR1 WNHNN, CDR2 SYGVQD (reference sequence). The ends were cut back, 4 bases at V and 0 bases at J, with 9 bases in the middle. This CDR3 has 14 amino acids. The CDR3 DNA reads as TGCGCCAGCAGTGCCGACAGGCTGAACACTGAAGCTTTCTTT. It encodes CASSADRLNTEAFF.

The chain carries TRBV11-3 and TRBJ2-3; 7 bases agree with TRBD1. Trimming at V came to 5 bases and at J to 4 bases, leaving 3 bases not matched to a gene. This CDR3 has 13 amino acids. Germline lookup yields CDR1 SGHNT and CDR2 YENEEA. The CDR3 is CASSPTGPDTQYF. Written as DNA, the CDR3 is TGTGCCAGCAGCCCGACAGGGCCAGATACGCAGTATTTT.

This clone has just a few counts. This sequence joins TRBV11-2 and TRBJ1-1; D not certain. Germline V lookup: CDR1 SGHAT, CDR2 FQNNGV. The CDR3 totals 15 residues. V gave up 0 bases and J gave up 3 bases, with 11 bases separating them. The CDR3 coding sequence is TGTGCCAGCAGCTTAGACACCCCGGCGGACACTGAAGCTTTCTTT. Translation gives CASSLDTPADTEAFF.

CDR3 residues: CASSQSLGLRTEAFF. CDR3 bases: TGTGCCAGCAGCCAATCTTTGGGACTGAGGACTGAAGCTTTCTTT. The rearrangement joins TRBV3-1 (or the pseudogene TRBV3-2) to TRBJ1-1; a weak D match, TRBD1 (5 bases). This CDR3 region has 15 residues. V shed 2 bases and J shed 5 bases, with 15 bases lying between them. Germline loops: CDR1 LGHDT, CDR2 YNNKEL (reference sequence).

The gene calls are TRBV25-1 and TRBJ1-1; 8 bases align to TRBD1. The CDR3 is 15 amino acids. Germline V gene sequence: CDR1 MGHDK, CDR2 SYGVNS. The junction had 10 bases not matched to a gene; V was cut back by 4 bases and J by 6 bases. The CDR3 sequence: CASSGPTGEFAEAFF. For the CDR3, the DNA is TGTGCCAGCAGTGGACCGACAGGGGAGTTCGCTGAAGCTTTCTTT.

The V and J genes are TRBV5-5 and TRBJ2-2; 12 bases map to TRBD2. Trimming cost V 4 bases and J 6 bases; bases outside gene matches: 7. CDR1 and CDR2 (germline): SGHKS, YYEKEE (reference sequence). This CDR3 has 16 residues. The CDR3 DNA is TGTGCCAGCAGCGATACTAGCGGGGGGCGCCCCGGGGAGCTGTTTTTT. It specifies CASSDTSGGRPGELFF.

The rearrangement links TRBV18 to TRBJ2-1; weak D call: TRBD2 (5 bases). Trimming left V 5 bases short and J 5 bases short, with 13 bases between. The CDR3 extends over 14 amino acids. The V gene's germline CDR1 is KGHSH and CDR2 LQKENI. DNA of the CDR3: TGTGCCAGCTCAAAAGGTGACTACAACAATGAGCAGTTCTTC. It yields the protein CASSKGDYNNEQFF.

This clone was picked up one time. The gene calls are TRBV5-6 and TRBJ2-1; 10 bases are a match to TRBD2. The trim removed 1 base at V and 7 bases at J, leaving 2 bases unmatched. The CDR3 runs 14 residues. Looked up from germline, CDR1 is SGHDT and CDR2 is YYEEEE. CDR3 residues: CASSLSGGANEQFF. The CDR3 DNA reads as TGTGCCAGCAGCTTGAGCGGGGGGGCAAATGAGCAGTTCTTC.

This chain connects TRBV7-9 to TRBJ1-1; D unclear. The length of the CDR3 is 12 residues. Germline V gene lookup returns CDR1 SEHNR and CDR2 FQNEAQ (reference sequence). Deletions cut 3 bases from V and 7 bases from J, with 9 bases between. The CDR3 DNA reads TGTGCCAGCAGCTTCTCACAGCTTGAAGCTTTCTTT. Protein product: CASSFSQLEAFF.

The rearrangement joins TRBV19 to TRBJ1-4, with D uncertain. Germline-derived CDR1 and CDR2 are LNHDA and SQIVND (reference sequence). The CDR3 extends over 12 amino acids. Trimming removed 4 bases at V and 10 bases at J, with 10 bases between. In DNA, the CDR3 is TGTGCCAGTAGTAGTAATTTCGGAAAACTGTTTTTT. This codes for CASSSNFGKLFF.

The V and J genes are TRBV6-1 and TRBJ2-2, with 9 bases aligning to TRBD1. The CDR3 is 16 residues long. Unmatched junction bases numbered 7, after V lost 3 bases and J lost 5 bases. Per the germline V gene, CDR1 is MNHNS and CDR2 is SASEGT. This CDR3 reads CASSDPTGTGTGELFF. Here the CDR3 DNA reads TGTGCCAGCAGTGACCCTACCGGGACAGGGACCGGGGAGCTGTTTTTT.

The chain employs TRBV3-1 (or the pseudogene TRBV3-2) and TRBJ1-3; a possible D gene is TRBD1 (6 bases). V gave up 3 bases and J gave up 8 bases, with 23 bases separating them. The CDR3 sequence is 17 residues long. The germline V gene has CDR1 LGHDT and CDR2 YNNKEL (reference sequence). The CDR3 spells CASSQGTKGDPLHTIYF. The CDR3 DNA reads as TGTGCCAGCAGCCAGGGGACCAAGGGGGACCCGCTGCACACCATATATTTT.

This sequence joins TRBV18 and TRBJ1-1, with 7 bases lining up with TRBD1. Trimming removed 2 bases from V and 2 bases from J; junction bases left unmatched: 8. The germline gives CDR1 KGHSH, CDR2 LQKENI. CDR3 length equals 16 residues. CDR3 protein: CASSPWGTDLNTEAFF. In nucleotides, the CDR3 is TGTGCCAGCTCACCATGGGGGACAGACTTAAACACTGAAGCTTTCTTT.

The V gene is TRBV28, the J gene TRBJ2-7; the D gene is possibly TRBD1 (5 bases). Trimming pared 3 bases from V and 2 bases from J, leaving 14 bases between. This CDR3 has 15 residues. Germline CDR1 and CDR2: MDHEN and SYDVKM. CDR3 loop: CASSFSSRAPYEQYF. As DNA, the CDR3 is TGTGCCAGCAGTTTCTCGTCCAGGGCCCCCTACGAGCAGTACTTC.

The CDR3, as DNA: TGTGCCAGCAGCTTGGGCGGGGGGGTAGAGCAGTTCTTC. Its translation: CASSLGGGVEQFF. The chain links TRBV5-4 to TRBJ2-1, with 9 bases lining up with TRBD2. The V and J ends lost 0 bases and 10 bases, in that order; junction bases with no gene match: 2. This CDR3 comprises 13 residues. Germline values: CDR1 SGHNT, CDR2 YYREEE (reference sequence). Using reference TRBV5-4 and TRBJ2-1 for the parts outside the CDR3, the full variable domain is ETGVTQSPTHLIKTRGQQVTLRCSSQSGHNTVSWYQQALGQGPQFIFQYYREEENGRGNFPPRFSGLQFPNYSSELNVNALELDDSALYLCASSLGGGVEQFFGPGTRLTVL.

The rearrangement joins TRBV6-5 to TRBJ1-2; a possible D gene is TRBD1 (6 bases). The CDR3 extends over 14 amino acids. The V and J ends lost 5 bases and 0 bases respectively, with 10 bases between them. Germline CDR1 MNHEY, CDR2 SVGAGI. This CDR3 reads CASSRGQANYGYTF. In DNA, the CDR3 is TGTGCCAGCAGTAGGGGACAAGCTAACTATGGCTACACCTTC.